The clone carrying this T cell receptor beta chain was observed a few times. Germline values: CDR1 LGHDT, CDR2 YNNKEL (reference sequence). The length of the CDR3 is 14 residues. Trimming cost V 3 bases and J 6 bases; bases outside gene matches: 7. This specimen comes from a study of control samples from healthy donors and cancer patients. The assay was immunoSEQ multiplex PCR, and TCRdb's table has in-frame clones only and misses some. In the table there are over 85,000 clones, approximately 90% of which are singletons. This chain joins TRBV3-1 (or the pseudogene TRBV3-2) and TRBJ1-1; 7 nucleotides line up with TRBD1. This receptor was identified in a woman aged 18 to 35 in good health. Sequencing was done on a sample of blood. The CDR3 DNA reads as TGTGCCAGCAGCCATAGACAGGGATCGGCTGAAGCTTTCTTT. Residues: CASSHRQGSAEAFF.